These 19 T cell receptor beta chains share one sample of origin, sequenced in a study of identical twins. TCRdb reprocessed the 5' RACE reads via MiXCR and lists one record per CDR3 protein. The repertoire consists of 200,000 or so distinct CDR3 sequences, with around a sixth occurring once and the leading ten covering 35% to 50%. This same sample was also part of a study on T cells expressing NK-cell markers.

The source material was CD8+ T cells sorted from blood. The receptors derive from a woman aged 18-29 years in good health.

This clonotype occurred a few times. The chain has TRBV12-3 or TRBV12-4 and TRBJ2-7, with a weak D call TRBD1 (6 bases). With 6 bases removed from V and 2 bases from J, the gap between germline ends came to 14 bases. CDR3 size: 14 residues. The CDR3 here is CASSPGHPTYEQYF. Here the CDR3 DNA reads TGTGCCAGCAGCCCGGGACACCCGACCTACGAGCAGTACTTC.

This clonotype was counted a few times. CDR3 loop: CASSMLAVSSYNEQFF. The CDR3 DNA follows: TGTGCCAGCAGCATGCTAGCAGTCAGCTCCTACAATGAGCAGTTCTTC. This chain uses TRBV6-2 or TRBV6-3 with TRBJ2-1; D is perhaps TRBD2 (5 bases). From germline, CDR1 is MNHEY and CDR2 SVGEGT. V was cut by 6 bases and J by 0 bases, with 15 bases left in between. The CDR3 runs 16 residues.

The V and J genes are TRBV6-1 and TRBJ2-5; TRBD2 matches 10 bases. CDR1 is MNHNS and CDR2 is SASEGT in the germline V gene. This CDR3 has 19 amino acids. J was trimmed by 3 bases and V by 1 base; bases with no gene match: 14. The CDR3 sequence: CASSEVRGGGLAGEETQYF. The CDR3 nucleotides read TGTGCCAGCAGTGAAGTCCGTGGGGGTGGGCTAGCGGGAGAAGAGACCCAGTACTTC.

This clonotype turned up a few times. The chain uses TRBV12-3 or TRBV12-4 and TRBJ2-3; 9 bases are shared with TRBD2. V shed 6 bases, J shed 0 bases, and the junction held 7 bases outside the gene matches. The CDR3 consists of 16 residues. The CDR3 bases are TGTGCCAGCAGCTCCATAGCGGGGGATAGCACAGATACGCAGTATTTT. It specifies CASSSIAGDSTDTQYF.

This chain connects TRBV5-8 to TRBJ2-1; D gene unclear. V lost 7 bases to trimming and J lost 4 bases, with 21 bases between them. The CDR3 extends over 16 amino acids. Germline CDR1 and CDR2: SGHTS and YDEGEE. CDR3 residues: CASCRAHGGMYNEQFF. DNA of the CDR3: TGTGCCAGCTGCCGGGCCCACGGTGGCATGTACAATGAGCAGTTCTTC.

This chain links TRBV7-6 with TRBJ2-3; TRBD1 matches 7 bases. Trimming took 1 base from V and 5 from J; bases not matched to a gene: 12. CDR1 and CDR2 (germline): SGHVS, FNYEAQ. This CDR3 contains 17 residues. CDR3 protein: CASSLVVETGQGDTQYF. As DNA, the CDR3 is TGTGCCAGCAGCTTAGTCGTGGAGACAGGGCAAGGAGATACGCAGTATTTT.

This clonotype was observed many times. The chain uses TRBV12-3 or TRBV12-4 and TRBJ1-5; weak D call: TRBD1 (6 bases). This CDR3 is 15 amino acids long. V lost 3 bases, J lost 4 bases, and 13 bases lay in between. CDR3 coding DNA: TGTGCCAGCAGTTTCGCAGGGGCCTCTAATCAGCCCCAGCATTTT. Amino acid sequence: CASSFAGASNQPQHF.

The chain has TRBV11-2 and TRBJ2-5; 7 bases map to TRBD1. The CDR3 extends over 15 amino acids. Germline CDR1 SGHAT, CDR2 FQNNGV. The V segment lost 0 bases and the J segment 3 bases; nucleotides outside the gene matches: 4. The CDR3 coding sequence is TGTGCCAGCAGCTTAGAGTGGGACAGTAAAGAGACCCAGTACTTC. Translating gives CASSLEWDSKETQYF.

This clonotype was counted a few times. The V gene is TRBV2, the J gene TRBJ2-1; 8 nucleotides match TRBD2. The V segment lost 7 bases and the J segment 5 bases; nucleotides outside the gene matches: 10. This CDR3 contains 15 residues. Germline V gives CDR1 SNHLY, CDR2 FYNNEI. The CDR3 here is CASIPISGGNNEQFF. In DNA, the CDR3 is TGTGCCAGCATCCCCATCAGCGGGGGAAACAATGAGCAGTTCTTC.

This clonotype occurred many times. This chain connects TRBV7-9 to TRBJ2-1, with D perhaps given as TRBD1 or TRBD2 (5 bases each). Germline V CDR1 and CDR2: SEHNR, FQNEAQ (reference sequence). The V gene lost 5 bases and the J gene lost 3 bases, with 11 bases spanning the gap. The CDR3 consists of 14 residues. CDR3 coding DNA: TGTGCCAGCAGCCCACAGGACTTCTACAATGAGCAGTTCTTC. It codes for CASSPQDFYNEQFF.

The CDR3 sequence is CSVTGDRAESTDTQYF. The CDR3, as DNA: TGCAGTGTCACAGGGGACCGGGCGGAGAGCACAGATACGCAGTATTTT. J is TRBJ2-3 and V is TRBV20-1, with TRBD1 identical over 7 bases. CDR1 and CDR2 from the germline V gene are DFQATT and SNEGSKA (reference sequence). The CDR3 consists of 16 residues. The V segment lost 7 bases and the J segment 0 bases; nucleotides outside the gene matches: 13.

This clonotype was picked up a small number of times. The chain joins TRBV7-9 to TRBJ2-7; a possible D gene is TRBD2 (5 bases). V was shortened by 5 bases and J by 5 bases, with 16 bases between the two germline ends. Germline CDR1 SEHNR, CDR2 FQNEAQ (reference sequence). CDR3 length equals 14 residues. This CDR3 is CASSIMDLPHEQYF. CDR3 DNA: TGTGCCAGCAGCATCATGGACTTACCCCACGAGCAGTACTTC. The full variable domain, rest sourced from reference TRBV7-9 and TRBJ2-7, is DTGVSQNPRHKITKRGQNVTFRCDPISEHNRLYWYRQTLGQGPEFLTYFQNEAQLEKSRLLSDRFSAERPKGSFSTLEIQRTEQGDSAMYLCASSIMDLPHEQYFGPGTRLTVT.

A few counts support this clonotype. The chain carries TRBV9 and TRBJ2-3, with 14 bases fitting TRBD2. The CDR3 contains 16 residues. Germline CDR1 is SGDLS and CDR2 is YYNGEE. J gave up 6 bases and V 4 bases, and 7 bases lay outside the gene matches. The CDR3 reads CASSIRLAGGPDTQYF. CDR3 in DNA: TGTGCCAGCAGCATAAGACTAGCGGGGGGGCCCGATACGCAGTATTTT.

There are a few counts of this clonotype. CDR3 in amino acids: CSVVRLNTGELFF. DNA of the CDR3: TGCAGCGTTGTTAGACTTAACACCGGGGAGCTGTTTTTT. The rearrangement links TRBV29-1 to TRBJ2-2; no reliable D call. V dropped 4 bases and J dropped 2 bases, with 8 bases sitting between them. There are 13 residues in the CDR3. The V gene's germline CDR1 is SQVTM and CDR2 ANQGSEA.

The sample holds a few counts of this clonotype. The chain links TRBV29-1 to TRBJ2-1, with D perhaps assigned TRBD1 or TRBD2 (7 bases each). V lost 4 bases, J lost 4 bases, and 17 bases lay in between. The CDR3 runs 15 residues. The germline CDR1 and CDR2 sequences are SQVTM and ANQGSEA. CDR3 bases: TGCAGCGTTGCCCAGGGGGGGCGAGGGTACAATGAGCAGTTCTTC. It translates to CSVAQGGRGYNEQFF.

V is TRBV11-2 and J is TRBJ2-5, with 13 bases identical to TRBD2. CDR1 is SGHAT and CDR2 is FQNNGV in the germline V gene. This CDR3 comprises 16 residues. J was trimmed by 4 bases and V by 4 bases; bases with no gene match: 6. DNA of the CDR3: TGTGCCAGCAGCTCTACTAGCGGGAGGGCGGGAGAGACCCAGTACTTC. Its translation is CASSSTSGRAGETQYF.

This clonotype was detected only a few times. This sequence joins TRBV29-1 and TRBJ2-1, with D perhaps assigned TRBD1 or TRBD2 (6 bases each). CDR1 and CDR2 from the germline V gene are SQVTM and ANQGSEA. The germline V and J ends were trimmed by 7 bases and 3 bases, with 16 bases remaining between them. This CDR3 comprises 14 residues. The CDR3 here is CSALGGPVYNEQFF. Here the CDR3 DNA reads TGCAGCGCGCTAGGGGGGCCAGTCTACAATGAGCAGTTCTTC.

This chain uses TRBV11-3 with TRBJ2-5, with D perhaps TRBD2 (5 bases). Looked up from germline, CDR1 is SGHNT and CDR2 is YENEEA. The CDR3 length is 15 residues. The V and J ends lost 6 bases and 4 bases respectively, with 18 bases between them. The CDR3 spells CASRPITSPAETQYF. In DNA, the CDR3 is TGTGCCAGCAGACCGATCACTAGTCCCGCAGAGACCCAGTACTTC.

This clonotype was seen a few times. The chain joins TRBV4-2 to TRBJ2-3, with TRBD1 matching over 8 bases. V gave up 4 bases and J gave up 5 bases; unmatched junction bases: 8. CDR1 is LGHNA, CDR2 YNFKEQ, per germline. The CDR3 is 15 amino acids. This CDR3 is CASSLDRGFLDTQYF. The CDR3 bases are TGTGCCAGCAGCCTCGACAGGGGCTTTCTAGATACGCAGTATTTT.